The 13 T cell receptor beta chains below were found in one sample sequenced in a study of blood T cell repertoires in COVID-19 (dated by TCRdb to 2019 to 2021). Library preparation employed the immunoSEQ multiplex PCR assay. This immuneACCESS table, as held by TCRdb, lists in-frame sequences with V and J called but not all clones. Of the missing ones, under half trace to an unresolved V gene in checked studies; the others have no known cause. The sample has more than 85,000 clones on record, 80% to 95% of them singletons. 4.5% to 6% of the sample goes to the ten largest clones. Sequencing was done on a sample of peripheral blood. Receptor source: a man aged 65-85 years with acute or convalescent COVID-19.

CDR3 sequence: CASRQRQGYGYGYTF. The CDR3 coding sequence is TGTGCCAGCAGACAAAGACAGGGTTACGGCTATGGCTACACCTTC. V gene TRBV27 combines with J gene TRBJ1-2; 7 nucleotides match TRBD1. The CDR3 loop spans 15 amino acids. Germline values: CDR1 MNHEY, CDR2 SMNVEV (reference sequence). The V and J ends lost 6 bases and 4 bases, in that order; junction bases with no gene match: 11.

The V call is TRBV6-5, the J call TRBJ1-1, with D unresolved. Deletions cut 2 bases from V and 4 bases from J, with 11 bases between. In germline, CDR1 is MNHEY, CDR2 SVGAGI. This CDR3 spans 14 amino acids. Written as DNA, the CDR3 is TGTGCCAGCAGTTACAAGCGGATTAGCACTGAAGCTTTCTTT. Translation gives CASSYKRISTEAFF.

The chain carries TRBV5-1 and TRBJ1-2; D may be TRBD1 (6 bases). Trimming took off 0 bases at V and 0 bases at J, with 12 bases between the two ends. CDR3 size: 16 residues. The germline CDR1 and CDR2 sequences are SGHRS and YFSETQ. CDR3 protein: CASSLVGQRSNYGYTF. As DNA, the CDR3 is TGCGCCAGCAGCTTGGTAGGACAGAGATCTAACTATGGCTACACCTTC.

This chain uses TRBV15 with TRBJ2-5; TRBD2 might be the D (7 bases). The CDR3 length is 16 residues. Trimming took 0 bases from V and 4 from J, leaving 15 bases between them. Germline CDR1 LNHNV, CDR2 YYDKDF (reference sequence). The CDR3 DNA is TGTGCCACCAGCAGAGAGGTTGGGGGGGCGAGAGAGACCCAGTACTTC. Protein: CATSREVGGARETQYF.

V usage is TRBV4-1 and J usage is TRBJ2-3, with 8 bases aligning to TRBD2. CDR1 is MGHRA, CDR2 YSYEKL, per germline. Trimming took 5 bases from V and 2 from J; bases not matched to a gene: 12. The CDR3 has 17 residues. CDR3 in DNA: TGCGCCAGCAGCAAGGCGGGTGGCGGGAGGAACACAGATACGCAGTATTTT. Translating gives CASSKAGGGRNTDTQYF.

CDR3 sequence (DNA): TGTGCCAGCAGTCTTAACAATGAGCAGTTCTTC. This encodes CASSLNNEQFF. The chain joins TRBV9 to TRBJ2-1; D unresolved. Looked up from germline, CDR1 is SGDLS and CDR2 is YYNGEE. The CDR3 has 11 residues. Trimming stripped 5 bases from V and 5 bases from J, with 5 bases between.

This chain uses TRBV4-2 with TRBJ1-2; D ambiguous. The CDR3 consists of 12 residues. Deletions cut 1 base from V and 8 bases from J, with 8 bases between. The germline CDR1 and CDR2 sequences are LGHNA and YNFKEQ. The chain's CDR3 is CASSQVDSGYTF. The CDR3 DNA reads TGTGCCAGCAGCCAAGTGGATAGCGGCTACACCTTC.

The chain has TRBV6-4 and TRBJ1-6, with D tentatively TRBD1 (6 bases). This CDR3 comprises 14 residues. Germline lookup yields CDR1 MRHNA and CDR2 SNTAGT. V was shortened by 2 bases and J by 9 bases, with 11 bases between the two germline ends. The CDR3 is CASSDGRGSSPLHF. The CDR3 nucleotides are TGTGCCAGCAGTGACGGCAGGGGAAGTTCACCCCTCCACTTT.

V and J are TRBV5-1 and TRBJ2-7; TRBD1 might be the D (5 bases). CDR3 length equals 15 residues. V lost 0 bases and J lost 5, with 15 bases in between. Germline assignment: CDR1 SGHRS and CDR2 YFSETQ. The CDR3 loop is CASSLDGASPNEQYF. The CDR3 DNA follows: TGCGCCAGCAGCTTGGATGGGGCGAGTCCCAACGAGCAGTACTTC. Based on the CDR3 plus reference TRBV5-1 and TRBJ2-7, the full variable domain is KAGVTQTPRYLIKTRGQQVTLSCSPISGHRSVSWYQQTPGQGLQFLFEYFSETQRNKGNFPGRFSGRQFSNSRSEMNVSTLELGDSALYLCASSLDGASPNEQYFGPGTRLTVT.

The chain carries TRBV27 and TRBJ2-7, with TRBD2 identical over 7 bases. V lost 6 bases, J lost 0 bases, and 5 bases stayed unmatched. Looked up from germline, CDR1 is MNHEY and CDR2 is SMNVEV (reference sequence). This CDR3 has 14 residues. Here the CDR3 reads CASSAGGSSYEQYF. The CDR3 nucleotides read TGTGCCAGCAGCGCGGGCGGGAGCTCCTACGAGCAGTACTTC.

The V gene is TRBV10-3, the J gene TRBJ2-3; 15 nucleotides align to TRBD2. Per germline, CDR1 ENHRY and CDR2 SYGVKD. Unmatched junction bases numbered 3, after V lost 5 bases and J lost 3 bases. The CDR3 has 16 residues. CDR3 sequence reads: CAISPGLAGGTDTQYF. CDR3 sequence (DNA): TGTGCCATCAGTCCCGGACTAGCGGGGGGGACAGATACGCAGTATTTT.

The chain joins TRBV2 to TRBJ1-1; TRBD1 might be the D (6 bases). The V and J ends lost 3 bases and 5 bases respectively, with 16 bases between them. The germline CDR1 and CDR2 sequences are SNHLY and FYNNEI. The CDR3 consists of 15 residues. CDR3 in DNA: TGTGCCAGCAGTGAGGAGGGGGGGATAGGGACTGAAGCTTTCTTT. This codes for CASSEEGGIGTEAFF.

The CDR3 sequence: CASSYTVSYEQYF. CDR3 nucleotide sequence: TGTGCCAGCAGTTACACGGTCTCCTACGAGCAGTACTTC. The chain links TRBV6-5 to TRBJ2-7; the D is unclear. There are 13 residues in the CDR3. Trimming stripped 2 bases from V and 0 bases from J, with 5 bases between. CDR1 MNHEY and CDR2 SVGAGI come from the germline V gene.